This T cell receptor beta chain was identified in a study of blood T cell repertoires in COVID-19. Study summary: Samples of COVID-19 (acute and convalescent) were obtained from the United States, Italy and Spain. Sources were T cells, B-cell-depleted T cells, or PBMCs; the material itself was cDNA or gDNA.

Germline V gene sequence: CDR1 SQVTM, CDR2 ANQGSEA. Trimming at V came to 3 bases and at J to 1 base, leaving 0 bases not matched to a gene. CDR3 length: 13 residues. Original analysis: Reference gene primers were amplified, and this amplification served to estimate nucleated cell counts. Sequencing was performed with immunoSEQ multiplex PCR; in TCRdb, only in-frame clones are kept and a portion is missing. Clonal size and the V and J genes are those of that table, whereas D and trimming came from the DNA. The sample includes roughly 65,000 clones, about 80% seen only once; the top ten take approximately 23%.

This TCR derives from a human donor in a cohort sampled during active COVID-19. Sequencing was performed on peripheral blood. The chain joins TRBV29-1 to TRBJ1-1; TRBD1 matches at 9 bases. The CDR3 coding sequence is TGCAGCGTTGAGACAGGGGGGAACACTGAAGCTTTCTTT. It yields the protein CSVETGGNTEAFF.